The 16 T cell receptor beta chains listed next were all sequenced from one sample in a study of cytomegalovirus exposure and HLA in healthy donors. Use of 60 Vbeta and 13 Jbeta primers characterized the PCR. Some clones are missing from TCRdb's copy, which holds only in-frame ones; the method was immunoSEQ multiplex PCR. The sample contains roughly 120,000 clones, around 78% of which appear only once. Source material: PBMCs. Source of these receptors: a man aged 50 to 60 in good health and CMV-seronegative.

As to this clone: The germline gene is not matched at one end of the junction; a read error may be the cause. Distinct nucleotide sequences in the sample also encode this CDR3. CDR3: CASSQEVTAIDQPQHF. The CDR3 DNA follows: TGTGCCAGCAGCCAAGAAGTTACAGCTATAGATCAGCCCCAGCATTTC. The V and J genes are TRBV4-2 and TRBJ1-5; D remains ambiguous. This CDR3 spans 16 amino acids. Germline V gene sequence: CDR1 LGHNA, CDR2 YNFKEQ.

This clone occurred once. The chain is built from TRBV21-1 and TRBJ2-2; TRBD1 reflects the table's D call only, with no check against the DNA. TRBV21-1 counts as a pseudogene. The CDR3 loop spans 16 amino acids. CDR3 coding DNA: TGTGCCAGCAGCAAAGAAGAGATGGGGCTCACCGGGGAGCTGTTTTTT. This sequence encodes CASSKEEMGLTGELFF.

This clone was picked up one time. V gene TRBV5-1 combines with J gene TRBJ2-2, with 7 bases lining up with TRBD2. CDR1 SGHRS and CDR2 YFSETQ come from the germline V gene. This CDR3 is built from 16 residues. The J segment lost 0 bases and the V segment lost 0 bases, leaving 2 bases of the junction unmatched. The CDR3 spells CASSLARGANTGELFF. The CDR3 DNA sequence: TGCGCCAGCAGCTTGGCCCGGGGGGCGAACACCGGGGAGCTGTTTTTT.

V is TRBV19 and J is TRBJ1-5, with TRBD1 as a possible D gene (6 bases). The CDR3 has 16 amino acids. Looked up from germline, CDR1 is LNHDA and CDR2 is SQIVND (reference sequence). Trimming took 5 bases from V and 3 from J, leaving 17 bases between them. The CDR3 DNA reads TGTGCCAGTAGTCCTCAGCCAGGGGCGATCAATCAGCCCCAGCATTTT. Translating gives CASSPQPGAINQPQHF.

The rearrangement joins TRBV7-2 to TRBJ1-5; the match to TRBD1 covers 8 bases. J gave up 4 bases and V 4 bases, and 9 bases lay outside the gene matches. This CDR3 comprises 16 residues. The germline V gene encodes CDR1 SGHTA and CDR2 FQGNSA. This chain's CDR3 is CASSSEPGQENQPQHF. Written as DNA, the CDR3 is TGTGCCAGCAGCTCAGAACCGGGACAGGAAAATCAGCCCCAGCATTTT. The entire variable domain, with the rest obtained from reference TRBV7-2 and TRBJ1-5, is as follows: GAGVSQSPSNKVTEKGKDVELRCDPISGHTALYWYRQSLGQGLEFLIYFQGNSAPDKSGLPSDRFSAERTGGSVSTLTIQRTQQEDSAVYLCASSSEPGQENQPQHFGDGTRLSIL.

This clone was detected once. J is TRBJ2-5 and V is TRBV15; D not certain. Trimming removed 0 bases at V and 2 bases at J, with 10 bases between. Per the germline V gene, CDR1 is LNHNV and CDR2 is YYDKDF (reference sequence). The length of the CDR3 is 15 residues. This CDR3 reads CATSRDFGGQETQYF. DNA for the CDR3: TGTGCCACCAGCAGAGATTTCGGCGGACAAGAGACCCAGTACTTC.

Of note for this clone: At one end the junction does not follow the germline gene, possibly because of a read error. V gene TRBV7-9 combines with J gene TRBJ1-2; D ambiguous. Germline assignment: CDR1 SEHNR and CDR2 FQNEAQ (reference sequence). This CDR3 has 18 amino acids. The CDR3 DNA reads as TGTTCCAGCAGCCCGAGCCCCCCCCTCGCAATGCCTAACTATGGCTACACCTTC. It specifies CSSSPSPPLAMPNYGYTF.

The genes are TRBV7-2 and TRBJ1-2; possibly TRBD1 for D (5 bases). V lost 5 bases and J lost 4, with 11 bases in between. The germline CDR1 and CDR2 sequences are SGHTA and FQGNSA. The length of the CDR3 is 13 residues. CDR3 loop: CASSHDRVYGYTF. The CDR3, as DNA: TGTGCCAGCAGCCATGACAGAGTCTATGGCTACACCTTC. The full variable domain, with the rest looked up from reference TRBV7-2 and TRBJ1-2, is GAGVSQSPSNKVTEKGKDVELRCDPISGHTALYWYRQSLGQGLEFLIYFQGNSAPDKSGLPSDRFSAERTGGSVSTLTIQRTQQEDSAVYLCASSHDRVYGYTFGSGTRLTVV.

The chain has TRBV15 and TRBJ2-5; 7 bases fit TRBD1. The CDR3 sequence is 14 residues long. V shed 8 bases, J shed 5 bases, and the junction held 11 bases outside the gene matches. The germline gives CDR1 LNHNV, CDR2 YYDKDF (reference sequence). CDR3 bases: TGTGCCACCTCAGGGGGTGTTGTCTGGGAGACCCAGTACTTC. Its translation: CATSGGVVWETQYF.

The CDR3 protein is CASSELAGDQETQYF. CDR3 sequence (DNA): TGCGCCAGCAGTGAACTAGCGGGGGACCAAGAGACCCAGTACTTC. The chain uses TRBV10-1 and TRBJ2-5, with TRBD2 matching over 11 bases. The V and J ends lost 3 bases and 0 bases, in that order; junction bases with no gene match: 0. CDR3 length: 15 residues. CDR1 is WNHNN, CDR2 SYGVQD, per germline (reference sequence).

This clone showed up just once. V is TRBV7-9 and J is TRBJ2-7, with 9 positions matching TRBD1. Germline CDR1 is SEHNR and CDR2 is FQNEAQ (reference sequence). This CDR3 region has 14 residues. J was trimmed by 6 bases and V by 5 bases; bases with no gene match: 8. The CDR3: CASSLRDRVGEQYF. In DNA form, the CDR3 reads TGTGCCAGCAGCCTCCGGGACAGGGTTGGCGAGCAGTACTTC.

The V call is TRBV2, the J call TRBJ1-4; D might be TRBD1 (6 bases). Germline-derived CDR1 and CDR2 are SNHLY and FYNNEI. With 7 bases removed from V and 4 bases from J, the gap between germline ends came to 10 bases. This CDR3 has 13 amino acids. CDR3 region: CASKDSLNEKLFF. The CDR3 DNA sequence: TGTGCCAGCAAGGACAGTCTTAATGAAAAACTGTTTTTT.

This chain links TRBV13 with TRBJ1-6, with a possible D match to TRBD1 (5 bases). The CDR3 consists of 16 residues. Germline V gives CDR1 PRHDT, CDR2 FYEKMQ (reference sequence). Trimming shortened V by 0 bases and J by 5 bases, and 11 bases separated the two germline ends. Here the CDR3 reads CASSLGAGRHNSPLHF. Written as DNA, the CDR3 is TGTGCCAGCAGCTTAGGGGCGGGACGGCATAATTCACCCCTCCACTTT.

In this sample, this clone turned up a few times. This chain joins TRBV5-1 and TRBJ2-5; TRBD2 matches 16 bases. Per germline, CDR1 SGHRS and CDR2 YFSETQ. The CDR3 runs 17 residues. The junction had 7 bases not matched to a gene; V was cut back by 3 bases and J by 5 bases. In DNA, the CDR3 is TGCGCCAGCAGCTGGGGACTAGCGGGGGGGCTGTTGGAGACCCAGTACTTC. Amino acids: CASSWGLAGGLLETQYF.

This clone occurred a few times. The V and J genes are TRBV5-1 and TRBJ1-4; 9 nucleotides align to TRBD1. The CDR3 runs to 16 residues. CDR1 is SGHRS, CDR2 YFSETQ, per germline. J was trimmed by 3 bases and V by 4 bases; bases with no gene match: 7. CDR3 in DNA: TGCGCCAGCAGCCAGGGACAGGGATCGGCTAATGAAAAACTGTTTTTT. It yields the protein CASSQGQGSANEKLFF.

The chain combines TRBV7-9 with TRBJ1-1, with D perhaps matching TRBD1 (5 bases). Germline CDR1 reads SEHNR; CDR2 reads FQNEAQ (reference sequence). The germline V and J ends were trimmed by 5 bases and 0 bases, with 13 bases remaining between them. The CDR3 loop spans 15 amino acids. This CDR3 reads CASSPRQTLNTEAFF. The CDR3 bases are TGTGCCAGCAGCCCCAGACAGACACTGAACACTGAAGCTTTCTTT.